Each of the 8 T cell receptor beta chains below was sequenced from the same sample in a study of CD8 T cells in ankylosing spondylitis (dated by TCRdb to 2017 to 2019). Preparation of the library involved 5' RACE. The listed sequencing device is Illumina HiSeq 2500. TCRdb handled the public reads itself, with Q25 trimming in fastp and clone calling in MiXCR, and kept productive beta chains. Identical CDR3 proteins give one entry, which carries the most common genes and DNA. The sample profile shows about 160,000 distinct CDR3 sequences; roughly 44% of them were found once. Of the sample, around 15% is held by the ten largest clones. Source material: synovial fluid, either unsorted or a sorted T cell fraction (not recorded which). These receptors were collected from a male donor with ankylosing spondylitis.

The chain is built from TRBV4-2 and TRBJ2-3; 8 bases align to TRBD2. V lost 0 bases to trimming and J lost 5 bases; unmatched junction nucleotides: 13. Looked up from germline, CDR1 is LGHNA and CDR2 is YNFKEQ. The CDR3 runs 18 residues. This CDR3 is CASSQDLLSGGWGDTQYF. CDR3 DNA sequence: TGTGCCAGCAGCCAAGATCTTCTCAGCGGGGGTTGGGGAGATACGCAGTATTTT.

This clonotype was seen a single time. V usage is TRBV5-1 and J usage is TRBJ2-3, with 8 positions matching TRBD2. The CDR3 totals 12 residues. The trim removed 1 base at V and 9 bases at J, leaving 1 base unmatched. CDR1 is SGHRS and CDR2 is YFSETQ in the germline V gene. CDR3 sequence (DNA): TGCGCCAGCAGCTTGCGGGGGGGCACGCAGTATTTT. Translated, it gives CASSLRGGTQYF. Complete variable domain (other parts from reference TRBV5-1 and TRBJ2-3): KAGVTQTPRYLIKTRGQQVTLSCSPISGHRSVSWYQQTPGQGLQFLFEYFSETQRNKGNFPGRFSGRQFSNSRSEMNVSTLELGDSALYLCASSLRGGTQYFGPGTRLTVL.

The V call is TRBV7-2, the J call TRBJ2-7; 10 bases match TRBD2. Germline CDR1 is SGHTA and CDR2 is FQGNSA. Losses at the gene ends were 5 bases for V and 4 bases for J; bases not matched to a gene: 11. The CDR3 spans 16 residues. CDR3 DNA sequence: TGTGCCAGCAGCCCAGCTGGTGGGACTAGCGTTTACGAGCAGTACTTC. It translates to CASSPAGGTSVYEQYF.

The chain uses TRBV12-3 or TRBV12-4 and TRBJ2-1; D is ambiguous. V was clipped by 5 bases and J by 4 bases, with 12 bases between them. The CDR3 covers 14 residues. Here the CDR3 reads CASSLTGFYNEQFF. DNA for the CDR3: TGTGCCAGCAGTCTGACGGGCTTTTACAATGAGCAGTTCTTC.

This clonotype was detected many times. The chain combines TRBV4-1 with TRBJ1-4; D call uncertain. CDR3 length equals 15 residues. CDR1 is MGHRA and CDR2 is YSYEKL in the germline V gene. The V end lost 0 bases, the J end lost 7 bases, and 12 bases lay between the germline ends. DNA for the CDR3: TGCGCCAGCAGCCAAGAGGAGGGTGGTAGTGAAAAACTGTTTTTT. This encodes CASSQEEGGSEKLFF.

This clonotype came up many times. DNA for the CDR3: TGTGCCAGCAGCTCCGGACAGGGGGTCGCCGGGGAGCTGTTTTTT. Its translation is CASSSGQGVAGELFF. This chain uses TRBV5-4 with TRBJ2-2, with 10 bases lining up with TRBD1. V trimming: 3 bases; J trimming: 6 bases; junction bases outside the gene matches: 5. CDR1 and CDR2 (germline): SGHNT, YYREEE (reference sequence). The CDR3 contains 15 residues.

The genes are TRBV5-1 and TRBJ1-1; D is unresolved. Between the trimmed V and J ends, which lost 4 bases and 0 bases, there was a span of 10 bases. From germline, CDR1 is SGHRS and CDR2 YFSETQ. This CDR3 spans 14 amino acids. The CDR3 loop reads CASSPPGVNTEAFF. CDR3 nucleotide sequence: TGCGCCAGCAGCCCCCCGGGAGTGAACACTGAAGCTTTCTTT. Full variable domain (rest looked up from reference TRBV5-1 and TRBJ1-1): KAGVTQTPRYLIKTRGQQVTLSCSPISGHRSVSWYQQTPGQGLQFLFEYFSETQRNKGNFPGRFSGRQFSNSRSEMNVSTLELGDSALYLCASSPPGVNTEAFFGQGTRLTVV.

This clonotype appeared a few times. J is TRBJ1-2 and V is TRBV2; TRBD1 might be the D (5 bases). The CDR3 consists of 14 residues. Germline values: CDR1 SNHLY, CDR2 FYNNEI. The V end was cut by 3 bases, the J end by 5 bases, with 13 bases between. The CDR3 nucleotides read TGTGCCAGCAGTGACGTTCCGGGGGAGTATGGCTACACCTTC. It specifies CASSDVPGEYGYTF. Drawing the rest from reference TRBV2 and TRBJ1-2, the complete variable domain is EPEVTQTPSHQVTQMGQEVILRCVPISNHLYFYWYRQILGQKVEFLVSFYNNEISEKSEIFDDQFSVERPDGSNFTLKIRSTKLEDSAMYFCASSDVPGEYGYTFGSGTRLTVV.